The clone carrying this T cell receptor beta chain was detected ten times or more. What it recognizes is unknown. Individual cDNA molecules were tagged with unique molecular identifiers, the study reported. TCRdb analysed the 5' RACE reads with MiXCR anew, one entry per CDR3 protein. The table shows tens of thousands of distinct CDR3 sequences, with roughly 9.7% occurring only once. The entry originates in a study of early T cells in non-severe SARS-CoV-2 infection. Broader study findings: Private and CD4 specificities were missed by VDJdb matching, skewed to anti-spike CD8.

This CDR3 has 14 residues. The germline V and J ends were trimmed by 2 bases and 7 bases, with 12 bases remaining between them. Germline V gives CDR1 GTSNPN, CDR2 SVGIG (reference sequence). The sample consisted of whole blood. The rearrangement links TRBV30 to TRBJ1-6; D not resolved. This receptor was obtained from an adult who was a healthcare worker with PCR-confirmed SARS-CoV-2 infection or an uninfected control (not recorded which). CDR3 DNA sequence: TGTGCCTGGAGTTTAAGGGCTGGCAATTCACCCCTCCACTTT. It translates to CAWSLRAGNSPLHF.